This T cell receptor beta chain was recorded in a study of blood T cells in healthy people across ages. This clonotype was seen a single time. Its antigen is not identified. Sample-barcoded 5' priming and a J-beta primer mix drove a second PCR of roughly 6 to 12 cycles. Every single cDNA molecule received a tag from a template-switch adaptor with 12 random nucleotides. Using its own MiXCR run on the 5' RACE reads, TCRdb lists one record per CDR3 protein. The table has around 1,600,000 distinct CDR3 sequences, about 45% seen once; the top ten hold about 3.8%. Trimming removed 2 bases from V and 2 bases from J, with 11 bases in between. The CDR3 extends over 14 amino acids. Germline CDR1 reads SGDLS; CDR2 reads YYNGEE. General study results and limits: Measured against age, TCR beta diversity per million T cells decreased in a roughly linear manner. Naive CD4+ cell counts and diversity both ran higher in long-lived than in aged donors. Correlation between TCR beta diversity and naive T cell percentage was strong.

The TCR sequence derives from a woman aged 18-30 years in good health. The sample taken for sequencing was blood. The rearrangement links TRBV9 to TRBJ2-7; D is possibly TRBD2 (6 bases). The DNA for the CDR3 is TGTGCCAGCAGCGTGGGACTCACTCCCTACGAGCAGTACTTC. It yields the protein CASSVGLTPYEQYF.